This T cell receptor beta chain derives from a study of T-cell reconstitution after alpha-beta-depleted transplantation in children. Study results and limitations: Reportedly, alpha-beta T cells present about two months post-transplant originated from several hundred expanded clones of graft origin. The authors attributed T-cell counts and diversity one year after transplant mostly to newly produced T cells. For some patients, TCRbeta diversity was high at day 60 because of recipient T cells and thymic progenitors that survived.

Unique molecular identifiers were used in preparing the TCRbeta library. TCRdb recomputed calls from the PCR reads with MiXCR, one row per CDR3 protein. The profile shows about 250,000 distinct CDR3 sequences, roughly a quarter of them singletons. This clonotype has a handful of counts. Its cognate antigen is unknown. V was shortened by 2 bases and J by 2 bases, with 12 bases between the two germline ends. The germline CDR1 and CDR2 sequences are SQVTM and ANQGSEA. The CDR3 extends over 14 amino acids. This clonotype was sampled from a female patient aged 2 to 10 who had a stem cell transplant for congenital amegakaryocytic thrombocytopenia, so the T cells may come from the graft donor. V and J are TRBV29-1 and TRBJ1-1; D unclear. The specimen comprised PBMCs, mostly from graft donor cells, sampled 360 days after TCRalphabeta/CD19-depleted stem cell transplant. The CDR3 protein is CSVELGRSNTEAFF. The CDR3 DNA follows: TGCAGCGTTGAATTGGGGAGAAGCAACACTGAAGCTTTCTTT.